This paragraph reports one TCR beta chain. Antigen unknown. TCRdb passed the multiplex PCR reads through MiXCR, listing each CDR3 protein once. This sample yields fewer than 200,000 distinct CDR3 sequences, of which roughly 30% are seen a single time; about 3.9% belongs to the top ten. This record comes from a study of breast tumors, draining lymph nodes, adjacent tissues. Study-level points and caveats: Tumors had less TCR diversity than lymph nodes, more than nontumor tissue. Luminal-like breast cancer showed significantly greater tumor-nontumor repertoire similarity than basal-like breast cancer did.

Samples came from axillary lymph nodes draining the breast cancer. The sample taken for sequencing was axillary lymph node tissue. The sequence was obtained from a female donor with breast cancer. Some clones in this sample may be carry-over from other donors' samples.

CDR3 loop: CASSLPQDTEAFF. For the CDR3, the DNA is TGTGCCAGCAGCTTACCCCAGGACACTGAAGCTTTCTTT. The rearrangement joins TRBV7-2 to TRBJ1-1; D ambiguous. V was trimmed by 2 bases and J by 3 bases, leaving 7 bases between them. The CDR3 is 13 residues long. Germline CDR1 is SGHTA and CDR2 is FQGNSA.